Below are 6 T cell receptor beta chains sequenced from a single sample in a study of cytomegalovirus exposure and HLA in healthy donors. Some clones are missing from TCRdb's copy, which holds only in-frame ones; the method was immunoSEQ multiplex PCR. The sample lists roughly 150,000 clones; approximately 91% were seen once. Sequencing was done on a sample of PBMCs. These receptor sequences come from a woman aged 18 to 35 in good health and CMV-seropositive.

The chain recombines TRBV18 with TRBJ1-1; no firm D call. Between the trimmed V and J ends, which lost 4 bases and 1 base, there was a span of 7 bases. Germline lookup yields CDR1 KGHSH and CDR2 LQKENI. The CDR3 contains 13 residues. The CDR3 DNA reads TGTGCCAGCTCACGAACACAGAACACTGAAGCTTTCTTT. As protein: CASSRTQNTEAFF.

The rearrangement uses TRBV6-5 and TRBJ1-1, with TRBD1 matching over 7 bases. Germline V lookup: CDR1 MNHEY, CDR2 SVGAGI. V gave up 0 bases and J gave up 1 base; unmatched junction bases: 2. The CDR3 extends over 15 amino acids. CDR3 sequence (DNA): TGTGCCAGCAGTTACTCGACAGGGAAGAACACTGAAGCTTTCTTT. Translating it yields CASSYSTGKNTEAFF.

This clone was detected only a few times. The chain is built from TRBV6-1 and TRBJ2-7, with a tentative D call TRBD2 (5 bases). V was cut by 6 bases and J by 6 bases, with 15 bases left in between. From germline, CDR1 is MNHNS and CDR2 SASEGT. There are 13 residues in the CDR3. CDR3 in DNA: TGTGCCAGCAGGAAGCTTCTAGCTGGCGAGCAGTACTTC. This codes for CASRKLLAGEQYF.

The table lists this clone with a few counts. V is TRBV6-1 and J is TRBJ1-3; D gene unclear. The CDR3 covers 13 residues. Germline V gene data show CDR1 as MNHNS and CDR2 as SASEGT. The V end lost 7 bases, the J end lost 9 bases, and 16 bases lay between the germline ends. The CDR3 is CASKGEGRGTIYF. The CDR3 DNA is TGTGCCAGCAAAGGAGAGGGCCGCGGCACCATATATTTT.

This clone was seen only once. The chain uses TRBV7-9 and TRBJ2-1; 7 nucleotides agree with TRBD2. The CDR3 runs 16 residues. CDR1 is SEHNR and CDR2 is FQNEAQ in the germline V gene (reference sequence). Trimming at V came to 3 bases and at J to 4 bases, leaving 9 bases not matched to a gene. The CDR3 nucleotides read TGTGCCAGCAGCTTCCAACGGGACTATATTTACAATGAGCAGTTCTTC. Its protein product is CASSFQRDYIYNEQFF. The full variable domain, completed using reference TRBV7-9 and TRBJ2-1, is DTGVSQNPRHKITKRGQNVTFRCDPISEHNRLYWYRQTLGQGPEFLTYFQNEAQLEKSRLLSDRFSAERPKGSFSTLEIQRTEQGDSAMYLCASSFQRDYIYNEQFFGPGTRLTVL.

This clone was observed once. DNA for the CDR3: TGCGCCAGCAGCCCGGACAGGGGGTCCGACGAGCAGTACTTC. This translates into CASSPDRGSDEQYF. The chain carries TRBV5-1 and TRBJ2-7, with TRBD1 matching over 10 bases. The V and J ends lost 4 bases and 5 bases, in that order; junction bases with no gene match: 6. The CDR3 runs to 14 residues. The germline gives CDR1 SGHRS, CDR2 YFSETQ.